The clone carrying this T cell receptor (beta chain) was seen a few times. Antigen specificity is unknown. Amplification by 5'RACE using constant-segment primers produced TCR alpha and TCR beta cDNA libraries that carried sample barcodes and UMIs. MiXCR, run by TCRdb on the 5' RACE reads, gives a single entry per CDR3 protein. The table lists over 300,000 distinct CDR3 sequences, 20% to 25% of them singletons, with roughly 23% in the top ten. The data were obtained in a study of T-cell memory formation after mild COVID-19. General study points: Memory sampled before infection contained some responding clones, suggesting cross-reactive memory joined. Second-wave clones peaking on day 37 lacked confirmed SARS-CoV-2 specificity.

Sequencing input: PBMCs or a T cell subset sorted from them (not recorded which). The TCR was taken from a man younger than 30 who had mild COVID-19 (a few samples of this study predate the infection). Cell type and time point are not known.

This CDR3 reads CASSWTGGGSYNSPLHF. The CDR3 DNA reads TGTGCCAGCAGCTGGACAGGGGGAGGCTCCTATAATTCACCCCTCCACTTT. The chain joins TRBV7-6 to TRBJ1-6, with 10 bases that match TRBD1. Germline V gene lookup returns CDR1 SGHVS and CDR2 FNYEAQ. The CDR3 is made up of 17 amino acids. Losses at the gene ends were 4 bases for V and 0 bases for J; bases not matched to a gene: 3. Filled out from reference TRBV7-6 and TRBJ1-6, the complete variable domain reads GAGVSQSPRYKVTKRGQDVALRCDPISGHVSLYWYRQALGQGPEFLTYFNYEAQQDKSGLPNDRFSAERPEGSISTLTIQRTEQRDSAMYRCASSWTGGGSYNSPLHFGNGTRLTVT.